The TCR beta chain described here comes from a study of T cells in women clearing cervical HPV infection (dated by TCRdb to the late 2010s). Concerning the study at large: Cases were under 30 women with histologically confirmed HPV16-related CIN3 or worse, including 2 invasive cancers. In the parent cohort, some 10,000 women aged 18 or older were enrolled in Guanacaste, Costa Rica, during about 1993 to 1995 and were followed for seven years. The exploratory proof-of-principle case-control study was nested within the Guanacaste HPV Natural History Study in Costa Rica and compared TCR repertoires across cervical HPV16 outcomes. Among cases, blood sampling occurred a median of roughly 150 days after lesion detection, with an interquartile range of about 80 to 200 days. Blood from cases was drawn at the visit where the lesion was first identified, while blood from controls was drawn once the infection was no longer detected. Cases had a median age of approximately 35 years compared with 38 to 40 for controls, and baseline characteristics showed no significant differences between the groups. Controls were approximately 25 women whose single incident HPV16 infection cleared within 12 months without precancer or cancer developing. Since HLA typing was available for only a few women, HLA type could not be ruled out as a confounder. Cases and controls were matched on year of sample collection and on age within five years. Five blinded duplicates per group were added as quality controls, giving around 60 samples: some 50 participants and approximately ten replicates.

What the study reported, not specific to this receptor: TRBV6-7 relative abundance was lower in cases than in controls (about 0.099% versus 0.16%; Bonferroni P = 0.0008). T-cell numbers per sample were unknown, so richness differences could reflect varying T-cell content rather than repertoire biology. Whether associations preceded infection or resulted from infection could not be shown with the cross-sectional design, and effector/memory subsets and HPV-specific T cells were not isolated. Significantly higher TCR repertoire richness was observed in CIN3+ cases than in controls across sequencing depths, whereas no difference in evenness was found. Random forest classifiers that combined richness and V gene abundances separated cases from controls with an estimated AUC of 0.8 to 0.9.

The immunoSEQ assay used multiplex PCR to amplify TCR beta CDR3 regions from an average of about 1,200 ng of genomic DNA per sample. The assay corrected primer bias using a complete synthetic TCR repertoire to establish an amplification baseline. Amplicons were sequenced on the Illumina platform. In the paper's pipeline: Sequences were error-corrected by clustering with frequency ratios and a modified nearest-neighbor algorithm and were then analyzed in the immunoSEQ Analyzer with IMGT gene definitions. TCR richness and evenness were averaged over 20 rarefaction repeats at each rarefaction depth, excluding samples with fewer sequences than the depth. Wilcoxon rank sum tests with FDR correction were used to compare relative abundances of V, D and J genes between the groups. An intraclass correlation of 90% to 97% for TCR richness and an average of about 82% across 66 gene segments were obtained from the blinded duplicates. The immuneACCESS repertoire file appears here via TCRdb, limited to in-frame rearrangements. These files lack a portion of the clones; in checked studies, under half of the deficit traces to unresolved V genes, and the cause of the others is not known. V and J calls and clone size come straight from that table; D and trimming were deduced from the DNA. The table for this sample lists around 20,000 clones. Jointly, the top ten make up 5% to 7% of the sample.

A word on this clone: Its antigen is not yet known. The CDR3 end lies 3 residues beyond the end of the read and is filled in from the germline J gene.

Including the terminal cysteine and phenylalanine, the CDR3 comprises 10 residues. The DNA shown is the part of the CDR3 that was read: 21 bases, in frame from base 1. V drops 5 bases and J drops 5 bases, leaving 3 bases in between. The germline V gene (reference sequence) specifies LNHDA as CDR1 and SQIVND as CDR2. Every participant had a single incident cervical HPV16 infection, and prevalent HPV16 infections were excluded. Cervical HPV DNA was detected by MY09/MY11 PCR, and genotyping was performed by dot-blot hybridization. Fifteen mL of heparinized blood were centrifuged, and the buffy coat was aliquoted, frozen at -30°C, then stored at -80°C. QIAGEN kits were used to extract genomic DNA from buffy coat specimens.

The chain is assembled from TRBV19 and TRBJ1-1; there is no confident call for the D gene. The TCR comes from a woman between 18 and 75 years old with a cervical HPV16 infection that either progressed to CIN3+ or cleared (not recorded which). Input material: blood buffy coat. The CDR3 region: CASSSTEAFF. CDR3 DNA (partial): TGTGCCAGTAGTTCGACTGAA.